This T cell receptor beta chain comes out of a study of blood T cell repertoires in COVID-19. Study in general: Acute-phase and convalescent COVID-19 samples originated in the United States, Italy and Spain.

As processed by the authors: Nucleated cell number was recorded as an estimate derived from reference gene primer amplification. TCRdb's copy holds only in-frame clones and misses some; the assay was immunoSEQ multiplex PCR. The DNA gave D and trimming, while V, J and clone size come from that table. The sample consists of 200,000 to 250,000 clones, approximately 86% of them appearing once. The CDR3 sequence is 14 residues long. Germline V CDR1 and CDR2: MNHEY, SVGEGT. Trimming pared 5 bases from V and 3 bases from J, leaving 13 bases between. This clone has a handful of counts. Sample: peripheral blood. The rearrangement joins TRBV6-2 or TRBV6-3 to TRBJ1-2, with D perhaps matching TRBD1 (5 bases). This TCR was recovered from a woman at least 80 years old with acute or convalescent COVID-19. The CDR3 loop is CASSLPRVDYGYTF. CDR3 DNA sequence: TGTGCCAGCAGTCTGCCCAGGGTCGACTATGGCTACACCTTC.